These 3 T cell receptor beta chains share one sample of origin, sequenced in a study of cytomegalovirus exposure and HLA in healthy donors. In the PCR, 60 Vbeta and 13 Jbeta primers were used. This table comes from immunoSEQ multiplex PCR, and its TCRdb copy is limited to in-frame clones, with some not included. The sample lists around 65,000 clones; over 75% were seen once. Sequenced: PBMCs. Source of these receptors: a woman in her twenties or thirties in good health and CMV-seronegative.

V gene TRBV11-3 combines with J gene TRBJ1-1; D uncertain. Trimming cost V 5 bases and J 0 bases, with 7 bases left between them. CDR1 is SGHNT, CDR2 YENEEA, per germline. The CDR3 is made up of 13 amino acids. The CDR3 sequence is CASSVTLNTEAFF. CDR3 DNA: TGTGCCAGCAGCGTCACATTGAACACTGAAGCTTTCTTT. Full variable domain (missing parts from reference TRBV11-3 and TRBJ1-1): EAGVVQSPRYKIIEKKQPVAFWCNPISGHNTLYWYLQNLGQGPELLIRYENEEAVDDSQLPKDRFSAERLKGVDSTLKIQPAELGDSAVYLCASSVTLNTEAFFGQGTRLTVV.

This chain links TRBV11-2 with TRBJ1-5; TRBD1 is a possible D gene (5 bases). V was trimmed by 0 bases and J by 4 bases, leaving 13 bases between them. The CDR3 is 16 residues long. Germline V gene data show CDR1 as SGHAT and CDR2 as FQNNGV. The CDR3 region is CASSLDRGSLNQPQHF. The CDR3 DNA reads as TGTGCCAGCAGCTTAGATCGGGGGTCCCTTAATCAGCCCCAGCATTTT.

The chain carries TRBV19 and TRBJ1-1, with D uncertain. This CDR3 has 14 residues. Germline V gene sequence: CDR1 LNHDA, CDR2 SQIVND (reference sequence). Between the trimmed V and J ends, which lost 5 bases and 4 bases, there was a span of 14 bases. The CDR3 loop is CASSSLEMSTEAFF. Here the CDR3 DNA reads TGTGCCAGTAGTTCCCTGGAGATGAGCACTGAAGCTTTCTTT.